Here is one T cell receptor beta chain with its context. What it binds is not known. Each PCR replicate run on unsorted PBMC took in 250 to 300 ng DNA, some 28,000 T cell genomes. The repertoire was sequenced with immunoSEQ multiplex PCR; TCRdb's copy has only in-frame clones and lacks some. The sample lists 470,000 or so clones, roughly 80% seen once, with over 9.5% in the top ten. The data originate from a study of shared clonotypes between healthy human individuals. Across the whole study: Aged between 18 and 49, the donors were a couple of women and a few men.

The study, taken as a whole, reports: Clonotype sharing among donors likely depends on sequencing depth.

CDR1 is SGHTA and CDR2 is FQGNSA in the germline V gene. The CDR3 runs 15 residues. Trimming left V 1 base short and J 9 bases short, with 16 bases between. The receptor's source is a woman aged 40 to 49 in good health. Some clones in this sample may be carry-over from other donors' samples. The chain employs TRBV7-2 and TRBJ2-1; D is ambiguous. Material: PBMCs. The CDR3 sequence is CASSLVSASPREQFF. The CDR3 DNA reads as TGTGCCAGCAGCTTAGTCTCCGCGTCCCCCCGTGAGCAGTTCTTC.